This T cell receptor (beta chain) comes out of a study of T cell repertoires in breast cancer. Paired alpha-beta TCRs of CD8+ T cells were analyzed by expanded emulsion RT-PCR. During the second nested PCR, blocking oligonucleotides suppressed genes that were not paired. Each emulsion RT-PCR held roughly 4,500-280,000 T cells with C-region, Stepout and V-region primers. From the emulsion pairing reads, TCRdb called clonotypes with MiXCR, one entry per CDR3 protein. The sample includes about 480 distinct CDR3 sequences, 50% of them seen just once. Trimming took 5 bases from V and 5 from J, leaving 19 bases between them. The germline gives CDR1 SGHTA, CDR2 FQGNSA. This CDR3 is built from 15 residues. Study results and limitations: Tumor-involved sentinel lymph nodes shared about fourfold more TCRs with matched tumors than tumor-free nodes (around 7.7% versus 2%). Eight TRBV7 primers may have caused mispriming bias toward TRBV7 in shared TCRs.

Only one count was recorded for this clonotype. The antigen remains unidentified. This chain links TRBV7-2 with TRBJ2-7; D possibly uses TRBD1 or TRBD2 (5 bases each). The TCR originated in a pool of human donors with breast cancer or a healthy control (not recorded which). Sequenced: CD8+ T cells. This CDR3 is CASSPPGAEFHEQYF. The DNA for the CDR3 is TGTGCCAGCAGCCCTCCCGGGGCAGAATTCCACGAGCAGTACTTC.